The 15 T cell receptor beta chains below were found in one sample sequenced in a study of blood T cell repertoires in COVID-19. Repertoires were generated with immunoSEQ multiplex PCR, while TCRdb's copy carries only in-frame clones and drops some. The table shows over 200,000 clones, with around 83% occurring only once. Sequencing was carried out using peripheral blood. The receptors were sampled from a man older than 75 with acute or convalescent COVID-19.

This chain connects TRBV6-2 or TRBV6-3 to TRBJ2-3, with TRBD1 matching 7 bases. CDR1 is MNHEY and CDR2 is SVGEGT in the germline V gene. The CDR3 runs 16 residues. V lost 0 bases and J lost 6; bases outside the gene matches: 9. In DNA, the CDR3 is TGTGCCAGCAGTTACTCGTTTGGACAGGTAAAGGATACGCAGTATTTT. This sequence encodes CASSYSFGQVKDTQYF.

The CDR3 nucleotides read TGCGCCAGCAGCAGGACAGGGGGCTTAGGGGAAAAACTGTTTTTT. It specifies CASSRTGGLGEKLFF. The V and J genes are TRBV5-1 and TRBJ1-4; 11 bases map to TRBD1. This CDR3 contains 15 residues. J lost 8 bases, V lost 4 bases, and 7 bases had no gene match. CDR1 is SGHRS and CDR2 is YFSETQ in the germline V gene.

The chain joins TRBV11-2 to TRBJ2-3; a possible D gene is TRBD2 (6 bases). Trimming cost V 2 bases and J 5 bases, with 14 bases left between them. The CDR3 totals 15 residues. CDR1 and CDR2 (germline): SGHAT, FQNNGV. The CDR3 nucleotides read TGTGCCAGCAGCTTAACCGGGAGCCTTAGAGATACGCAGTATTTT. Amino acids: CASSLTGSLRDTQYF.

This chain uses TRBV29-1 with TRBJ2-5; D is unresolved. In germline, CDR1 is SQVTM, CDR2 ANQGSEA. This CDR3 has 12 amino acids. V shed 2 bases and J shed 6 bases, with 10 bases lying between them. The CDR3 spells CSVENYLKTQYF. For the CDR3, the DNA is TGCAGCGTTGAAAACTACCTAAAGACCCAGTACTTC.

V and J are TRBV5-4 and TRBJ2-1, with 12 bases that match TRBD1. The CDR3 spans 16 residues. V shed 4 bases, J shed 5 bases, and the junction held 7 bases outside the gene matches. From germline, CDR1 is SGHNT and CDR2 YYREEE (reference sequence). CDR3 sequence reads: CASSRGGDRGHNEQFF. The CDR3 nucleotides read TGTGCCAGCAGCCGAGGGGGGGACAGGGGGCACAATGAGCAGTTCTTC.

This clone was found a few times. This rearrangement joins TRBV11-1 to TRBJ2-7, with D possibly TRBD1 on 5 matching bases. CDR1 SGHAT and CDR2 FQDESV come from the germline V gene (reference sequence). The V end was cut by 5 bases, the J end by 6 bases, with 17 bases between. The CDR3 has 14 amino acids. In nucleotides, the CDR3 is TGTGCCAGCAGCCCCGACAGCTTCACAGCCGAGCAGTACTTC. Amino acid sequence: CASSPDSFTAEQYF.

J is TRBJ1-1 and V is TRBV6-5, with TRBD1 matching 11 bases. After removal of 2 bases from V and 5 bases from J, the junction contained 7 bases not matched to a gene. There are 16 residues in the CDR3. The germline V gene encodes CDR1 MNHEY and CDR2 SVGAGI. CDR3 protein: CASSYPGQGGGTEAFF. The DNA for the CDR3 is TGTGCCAGCAGTTACCCGGGACAGGGGGGGGGAACTGAAGCTTTCTTT.

The rearrangement joins TRBV5-6 to TRBJ2-7; TRBD2 matches 13 bases. The CDR3 runs 16 residues. Germline CDR1 SGHDT, CDR2 YYEEEE. After removal of 4 bases from V and 5 bases from J, the junction contained 9 bases not matched to a gene. The CDR3 region has the DNA TGTGCCAGCAGCCCCAAACCCGGGACTAGCGGGAACGAGCAGTACTTC. Translated, it gives CASSPKPGTSGNEQYF. The complete variable domain, with remaining parts taken from reference TRBV5-6 and TRBJ2-7, reads DAGVTQSPTHLIKTRGQQVTLRCSPKSGHDTVSWYQQALGQGPQFIFQYYEEEERQRGNFPDRFSGHQFPNYSSELNVNALLLGDSALYLCASSPKPGTSGNEQYFGPGTRLTVT.

The rearrangement links TRBV6-5 to TRBJ2-3; D gene uncertain. This CDR3 contains 16 residues. V lost 0 bases and J lost 3, with 13 bases in between. Germline lookup yields CDR1 MNHEY and CDR2 SVGAGI. CDR3 residues: CASSYSTFPRTDTQYF. CDR3 DNA sequence: TGTGCCAGCAGTTACTCCACTTTTCCTCGGACAGATACGCAGTATTTT.

As DNA, the CDR3 is TGCGCCAGCAGCTTTGACACTTCCTACGAGCAGTACTTC. It yields the protein CASSFDTSYEQYF. The V call is TRBV5-1, the J call TRBJ2-7; D is uncertain. Germline V CDR1 and CDR2: SGHRS, YFSETQ. The length of the CDR3 is 13 residues. Between the trimmed V and J ends, which lost 2 bases and 1 base, there was a span of 7 bases.

V usage is TRBV5-4 and J usage is TRBJ2-2; 10 positions match TRBD2. J lost 4 bases, V lost 1 base, and 4 bases had no gene match. Looked up from germline, CDR1 is SGHNT and CDR2 is YYREEE (reference sequence). CDR3 length: 16 amino acids. The CDR3 nucleotides are TGTGCCAGCAGCTTGCGAAGCGGGGGGGCCACCGGGGAGCTGTTTTTT. It yields the protein CASSLRSGGATGELFF. Based on the CDR3 plus reference TRBV5-4 and TRBJ2-2, the full variable domain is ETGVTQSPTHLIKTRGQQVTLRCSSQSGHNTVSWYQQALGQGPQFIFQYYREEENGRGNFPPRFSGLQFPNYSSELNVNALELDDSALYLCASSLRSGGATGELFFGEGSRLTVL.

The V gene is TRBV9, the J gene TRBJ2-2, with a possible D match to TRBD2 (6 bases). CDR3 size: 15 residues. Germline CDR1 SGDLS, CDR2 YYNGEE. The germline V and J ends were trimmed by 1 base and 3 bases, with 10 bases remaining between them. The CDR3 nucleotides are TGTGCCAGCAGCGTATCACGGGACTACACCGGGGAGCTGTTTTTT. Translation gives CASSVSRDYTGELFF.

The chain couples TRBV9 to TRBJ2-1, with a tentative D call TRBD2 (6 bases). This CDR3 is built from 15 residues. V dropped 0 bases and J dropped 9 bases, with 16 bases sitting between them. CDR1 and CDR2 (germline): SGDLS, YYNGEE. CDR3 nucleotide sequence: TGTGCCAGCAGCGTAGGGGGGACTGCCGTTGGTGAGCAGTTCTTC. Translating it yields CASSVGGTAVGEQFF. The complete variable domain, with remaining parts taken from reference TRBV9 and TRBJ2-1, reads DSGVTQTPKHLITATGQRVTLRCSPRSGDLSVYWYQQSLDQGLQFLIQYYNGEERAKGNILERFSAQQFPDLHSELNLSSLELGDSALYFCASSVGGTAVGEQFFGPGTRLTVL.

A few counts support this clone. The chain links TRBV5-1 to TRBJ2-3; weak D call: TRBD2 (5 bases). The CDR3 extends over 13 amino acids. Germline lookup yields CDR1 SGHRS and CDR2 YFSETQ. V was shortened by 4 bases and J by 0 bases, with 6 bases between the two germline ends. The CDR3 region is CASSDYSTDTQYF. Here the CDR3 DNA reads TGCGCCAGCAGCGACTACAGCACAGATACGCAGTATTTT.

This clone was counted a single time. The chain carries TRBV19 and TRBJ2-7; 8 bases are a match to TRBD1. Looked up from germline, CDR1 is LNHDA and CDR2 is SQIVND (reference sequence). The J segment lost 7 bases and the V segment lost 5 bases, leaving 7 bases of the junction unmatched. The CDR3 consists of 13 residues. CDR3 region: CASSGDRMGEQYF. Written as DNA, the CDR3 is TGTGCCAGTAGTGGGGACAGGATGGGTGAGCAGTACTTC. The full variable domain, completed using reference TRBV19 and TRBJ2-7, is DGGITQSPKYLFRKEGQNVTLSCEQNLNHDAMYWYRQDPGQGLRLIYYSQIVNDFQKGDIAEGYSVSREKKESFPLTVTSAQKNPTAFYLCASSGDRMGEQYFGPGTRLTVT.